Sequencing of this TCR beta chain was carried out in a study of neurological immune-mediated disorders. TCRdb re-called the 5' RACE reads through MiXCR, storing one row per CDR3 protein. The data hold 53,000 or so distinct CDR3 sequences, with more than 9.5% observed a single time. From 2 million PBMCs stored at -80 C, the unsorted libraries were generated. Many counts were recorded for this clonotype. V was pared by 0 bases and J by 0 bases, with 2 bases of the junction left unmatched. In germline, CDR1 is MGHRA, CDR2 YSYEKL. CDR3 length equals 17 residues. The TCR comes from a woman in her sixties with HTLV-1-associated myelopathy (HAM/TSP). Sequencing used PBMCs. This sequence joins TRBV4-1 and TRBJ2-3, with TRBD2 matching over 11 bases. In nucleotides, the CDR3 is TGCGCCAGCAGCCAAGATGGGACTAGCGGTAGCACAGATACGCAGTATTTT. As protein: CASSQDGTSGSTDTQYF.